What follows describes a single TCR beta chain. This sample stems from a study of blood T cell repertoires in COVID-19. The protocol was immunoSEQ multiplex PCR, while the TCRdb copy is restricted to in-frame clones and leaves out a portion. In the table there are approximately 240,000 clones, about 80% of which are singletons. The J segment lost 1 base and the V segment lost 7 bases, leaving 3 bases of the junction unmatched. This CDR3 is 14 amino acids long. Germline V gene data show CDR1 as SNHLY and CDR2 as FYNNEI. This clonotype originated in a woman aged 60-75 years with acute or convalescent COVID-19. The chain combines TRBV2 with TRBJ2-3; 9 bases fit TRBD2. Sequencing was carried out using peripheral blood. The CDR3 DNA reads as TGTGCCAGCACGCCTAGCGGGGGCACAGATACGCAGTATTTT. This codes for CASTPSGGTDTQYF.